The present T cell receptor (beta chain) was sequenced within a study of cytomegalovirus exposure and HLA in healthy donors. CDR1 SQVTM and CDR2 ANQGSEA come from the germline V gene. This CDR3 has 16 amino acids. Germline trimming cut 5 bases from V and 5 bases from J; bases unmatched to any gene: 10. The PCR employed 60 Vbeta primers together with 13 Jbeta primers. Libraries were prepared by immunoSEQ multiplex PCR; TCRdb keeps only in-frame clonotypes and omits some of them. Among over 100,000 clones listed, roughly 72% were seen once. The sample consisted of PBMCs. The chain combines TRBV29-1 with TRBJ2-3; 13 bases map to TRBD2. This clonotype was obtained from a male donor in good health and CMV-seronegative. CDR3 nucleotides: TGCAGCGTTTGGGGGACTAGCGGGGATATGGGAGATACGCAGTATTTT. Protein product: CSVWGTSGDMGDTQYF.